Below are 25 T cell receptor beta chains sequenced from a single sample in a study of OX40 agonist ivuxolimab in advanced cancers. TCRdb's table, derived via immunoSEQ multiplex PCR, lists solely in-frame clones and lacks some. The profile shows tens of thousands of clones, roughly nine tenths of them singletons. Specimen: CD4+ or CD8+ T cells sorted from blood, collected in a trial of the OX40 agonist ivuxolimab. These receptors were collected from an adult with an advanced solid tumor such as melanoma, head and neck, liver or kidney cancer.

The gene calls are TRBV10-3 and TRBJ1-5; unclear D gene. Looked up from germline, CDR1 is ENHRY and CDR2 is SYGVKD. The ends were cut back, 7 bases at V and 0 bases at J, with 10 bases in the middle. This CDR3 has 14 amino acids. In DNA, the CDR3 is TGTGCCATCACCCCAGAGTATAGCAATCAGCCCCAGCATTTT. Protein sequence: CAITPEYSNQPQHF.

The chain links TRBV7-9 to TRBJ1-4; 9 bases align to TRBD1. CDR1 is SEHNR, CDR2 FQNEAQ, per germline (reference sequence). The V and J ends lost 5 bases and 8 bases, in that order; junction bases with no gene match: 6. The CDR3 loop spans 14 amino acids. Here the CDR3 DNA reads TGTGCCAGCAGCCCGGGACAGGGAAGGGAAAAACTGTTTTTT. The encoded protein is CASSPGQGREKLFF.

The chain combines TRBV5-1 with TRBJ2-2; 7 nucleotides align to TRBD2. The CDR3 is 15 amino acids. V lost 5 bases and J lost 3; bases outside the gene matches: 7. CDR1 and CDR2 (germline): SGHRS, YFSETQ. For the CDR3, the DNA is TGCGCCAGCAGAGAGGCTAGCGGATACACCGGGGAGCTGTTTTTT. This codes for CASREASGYTGELFF.

This clone was detected only once. The CDR3 here is CASSSRTGGSYEQYF. CDR3 coding DNA: TGCGCCAGCAGCTCTCGGACAGGGGGCTCCTACGAGCAGTACTTC. V is TRBV5-1 and J is TRBJ2-7, with 10 bases that match TRBD1. Germline-derived CDR1 and CDR2 are SGHRS and YFSETQ. V was pared by 3 bases and J by 0 bases, with 3 bases of the junction left unmatched. The CDR3 totals 15 residues. Based on the CDR3 plus reference TRBV5-1 and TRBJ2-7, the full variable domain is KAGVTQTPRYLIKTRGQQVTLSCSPISGHRSVSWYQQTPGQGLQFLFEYFSETQRNKGNFPGRFSGRQFSNSRSEMNVSTLELGDSALYLCASSSRTGGSYEQYFGPGTRLTVT.

The table lists this clone with a count of one. The chain recombines TRBV27 with TRBJ1-5, with D tentatively TRBD1 (5 bases). CDR1 and CDR2 (germline): MNHEY, SMNVEV (reference sequence). CDR3 length equals 19 residues. The V end lost 1 base, the J end lost 4 bases, and 23 bases lay between the germline ends. The chain's CDR3 is CASSLYYYPGRVANQPQHF. The DNA for the CDR3 is TGTGCCAGCAGTTTATATTATTATCCGGGGCGGGTAGCAAATCAGCCCCAGCATTTT.

The rearrangement joins TRBV27 to TRBJ2-7; unclear D gene. Germline CDR1 and CDR2: MNHEY and SMNVEV (reference sequence). V lost 3 bases and J 0 bases, leaving 6 bases between the germline ends. This CDR3 has 13 residues. In DNA form, the CDR3 reads TGTGCCAGCAGTTTTAGTCACTCCTACGAGCAGTACTTC. Translating it yields CASSFSHSYEQYF.

This sequence joins TRBV19 and TRBJ2-7; TRBD2 matches 7 bases. Germline CDR1 and CDR2: LNHDA and SQIVND (reference sequence). J lost 0 bases, V lost 1 base, and 6 bases had no gene match. The length of the CDR3 is 16 residues. CDR3 DNA: TGTGCCAGTAGTATAGTATGGTCTAGCGGCTCCTACGAGCAGTACTTC. Its protein product is CASSIVWSSGSYEQYF.

This chain links TRBV29-1 with TRBJ2-3; D may match TRBD1 or TRBD2 (6 bases each). Germline V gene data show CDR1 as SQVTM and CDR2 as ANQGSEA. Trimming pared 2 bases from V and 6 bases from J, leaving 18 bases between. This CDR3 contains 15 residues. CDR3 bases: TGCAGCGTTGAACAGGGTGGGGGGCTTAGTGATACGCAGTATTTT. This translates into CSVEQGGGLSDTQYF.

This chain uses TRBV19 with TRBJ2-2; 7 bases are shared with TRBD1. This CDR3 spans 18 amino acids. Germline lookup yields CDR1 LNHDA and CDR2 SQIVND (reference sequence). The V segment lost 1 base and the J segment 1 base; nucleotides outside the gene matches: 9. The CDR3 protein is CASSIGPDRAENTGELFF. The CDR3 DNA reads as TGTGCCAGTAGTATAGGGCCCGACAGGGCGGAGAACACCGGGGAGCTGTTTTTT.

The genes are TRBV7-2 and TRBJ2-1; weak D call: TRBD2 (6 bases). Looked up from germline, CDR1 is SGHTA and CDR2 is FQGNSA. This CDR3 has 13 amino acids. V dropped 0 bases and J dropped 7 bases, with 7 bases sitting between them. The CDR3 reads CASSLAGRNEQFF. The DNA of the CDR3 is TGTGCCAGCAGCTTAGCGGGGAGGAATGAGCAGTTCTTC.

The V and J genes are TRBV6-5 and TRBJ2-7; the match to TRBD1 covers 8 bases. V trimming: 7 bases; J trimming: 7 bases; junction bases outside the gene matches: 6. The CDR3 covers 12 residues. Germline assignment: CDR1 MNHEY and CDR2 SVGAGI. The CDR3 spells CASKTGVREQYF. In DNA form, the CDR3 reads TGTGCCAGCAAGACAGGGGTGAGAGAGCAGTACTTC.

The J gene is TRBJ1-1, the V gene TRBV19, with TRBD1 as a possible D gene (5 bases). The V gene lost 1 base and the J gene lost 4 bases, with 10 bases spanning the gap. This CDR3 is built from 14 residues. Germline V CDR1 and CDR2: LNHDA, SQIVND (reference sequence). This CDR3 is CASSIAGRITEAFF. CDR3 bases: TGTGCCAGTAGTATAGCAGGGAGGATCACTGAAGCTTTCTTT.

The chain couples TRBV19 to TRBJ2-6; tentative D call: TRBD1 (5 bases). Trimming stripped 6 bases from V and 1 base from J, with 10 bases between. The germline gives CDR1 LNHDA, CDR2 SQIVND (reference sequence). The CDR3 sequence is 15 residues long. In DNA, the CDR3 is TGTGCCAGTAGACAGGACCTTTCTGGGGCCAACGTCCTGACTTTC. Its translation is CASRQDLSGANVLTF.

This rearrangement joins TRBV18 to TRBJ1-1; the D gene is possibly TRBD1 (5 bases). The V and J ends lost 1 base and 10 bases respectively, with 13 bases between them. The CDR3 is 13 residues long. Germline V gene data show CDR1 as KGHSH and CDR2 as LQKENI. The CDR3 is CASSPQGPKGAFF. The CDR3 DNA reads as TGTGCCAGCTCACCACAGGGGCCGAAGGGAGCTTTCTTT.

This clone was detected only a few times. The gene calls are TRBV19 and TRBJ2-7, with 10 nucleotides matching TRBD2. Germline loops: CDR1 LNHDA, CDR2 SQIVND (reference sequence). With V trimmed by 9 bases and J by 2 bases, 10 bases remained unmatched. The CDR3 is 15 amino acids. The CDR3 DNA follows: TGTGCCAGCCAAAATTCAGCGGGAGGGCCCTACGAGCAGTACTTC. Translation: CASQNSAGGPYEQYF.

The chain is built from TRBV9 and TRBJ2-3; 10 nucleotides match TRBD2. This CDR3 spans 16 amino acids. Trimming removed 3 bases from V and 0 bases from J; junction bases left unmatched: 4. The V gene's germline CDR1 is SGDLS and CDR2 YYNGEE. DNA of the CDR3: TGTGCCAGCAGCGCGACTAGCGGGTATAGCACAGATACGCAGTATTTT. This sequence encodes CASSATSGYSTDTQYF.

For this clone: At one boundary the junction diverges from the germline segment, which might be a read error. V is TRBV7-2 and J is TRBJ2-7, with TRBD2 identical over 9 bases. The CDR3 loop spans 17 amino acids. Germline V gene lookup returns CDR1 SGHTA and CDR2 FQGNSA. The CDR3 region has the DNA TGTGCCAGCAGCCTAGCAGCGGGAGGCCCCTCCCTCAACGAGCAGTACTTC. Its translation: CASSLAAGGPSLNEQYF.

The rearrangement joins TRBV19 to TRBJ1-5, with D perhaps TRBD1 (5 bases). The CDR3 extends over 13 amino acids. CDR1 and CDR2 from the germline V gene are LNHDA and SQIVND (reference sequence). V was trimmed by 4 bases and J by 4 bases, leaving 8 bases between them. The CDR3 DNA reads TGTGCCAGTAGTAGGACACGGAATCAGCCCCAGCATTTT. The encoded protein is CASSRTRNQPQHF.

The chain couples TRBV7-9 to TRBJ2-7; D perhaps matches TRBD1 (6 bases). V was clipped by 2 bases and J by 3 bases, with 11 bases between them. CDR3 size: 14 residues. The germline CDR1 and CDR2 sequences are SEHNR and FQNEAQ (reference sequence). The CDR3 DNA reads TGTGCCAGCAGCTTAAACGCACAGGGCTACGAGCAGTACTTC. It codes for CASSLNAQGYEQYF.

The chain joins TRBV6-5 to TRBJ2-5; TRBD1 is a possible D gene (5 bases). Trimming pared 3 bases from V and 5 bases from J, leaving 16 bases between. There are 15 residues in the CDR3. Germline V CDR1 and CDR2: MNHEY, SVGAGI. Here the CDR3 DNA reads TGTGCCAGCAGTTATGTCCCAGGGATGTCCGAGACCCAGTACTTC. It is translated as CASSYVPGMSETQYF.

The rearrangement joins TRBV19 to TRBJ2-3, with no clear D. The CDR3 spans 11 residues. Germline CDR1 and CDR2: LNHDA and SQIVND (reference sequence). V dropped 1 base and J dropped 14 bases, with 10 bases sitting between them. The CDR3, as DNA: TGTGCCAGTAGTATAGGGCTCGTTACGTATTTT. As protein: CASSIGLVTYF.

The rearrangement links TRBV19 to TRBJ2-3; 7 positions match TRBD2. J lost 0 bases, V lost 8 bases, and 5 bases had no gene match. This CDR3 is 14 amino acids long. Germline assignment: CDR1 LNHDA and CDR2 SQIVND (reference sequence). The CDR3 reads CASSAGSSTDTQYF. Written as DNA, the CDR3 is TGTGCCAGTTCAGCGGGGTCTAGCACAGATACGCAGTATTTT.

The gene calls are TRBV2 and TRBJ2-3; possible D gene TRBD1, 6 bases. Trimming shortened V by 6 bases and J by 4 bases, and 17 bases separated the two germline ends. This CDR3 is built from 15 residues. Per the germline V gene, CDR1 is SNHLY and CDR2 is FYNNEI. The chain's CDR3 is CASRGTGWFSDTQYF. The CDR3 region has the DNA TGTGCCAGCAGGGGAACAGGGTGGTTTTCAGATACGCAGTATTTT. The whole variable domain, remainder taken from reference TRBV2 and TRBJ2-3, is EPEVTQTPSHQVTQMGQEVILRCVPISNHLYFYWYRQILGQKVEFLVSFYNNEISEKSEIFDDQFSVERPDGSNFTLKIRSTKLEDSAMYFCASRGTGWFSDTQYFGPGTRLTVL.

The V gene is TRBV4-3, the J gene TRBJ1-2, with D possibly TRBD1 on 6 matching bases. Germline assignment: CDR1 LGHNA and CDR2 YSLEER. Trimming took off 0 bases at V and 5 bases at J, with 13 bases between the two ends. The CDR3 length is 15 residues. CDR3 sequence: CASSQDRGGRYGYTF. The CDR3 DNA follows: TGCGCCAGCAGCCAAGATAGGGGGGGTAGATATGGCTACACCTTC.

The sample holds a few counts of this clone. The rearrangement joins TRBV7-2 to TRBJ2-7; D may match TRBD1 or TRBD2 (5 bases each). Germline CDR1 is SGHTA and CDR2 is FQGNSA. The CDR3 consists of 13 residues. Trimming took 6 bases from V and 3 from J, leaving 12 bases between them. The CDR3 coding sequence is TGTGCCAGCAGTCCCGGGACCCGCTACGAGCAGTACTTC. It yields the protein CASSPGTRYEQYF.